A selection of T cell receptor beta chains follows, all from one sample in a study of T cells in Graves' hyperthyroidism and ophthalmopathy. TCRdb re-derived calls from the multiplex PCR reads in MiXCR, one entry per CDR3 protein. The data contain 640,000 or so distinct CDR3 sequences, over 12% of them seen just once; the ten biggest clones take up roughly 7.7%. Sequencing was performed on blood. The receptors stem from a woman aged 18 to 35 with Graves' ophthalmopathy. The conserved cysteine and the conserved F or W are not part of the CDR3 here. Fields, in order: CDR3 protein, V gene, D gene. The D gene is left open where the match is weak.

ASSTQVNTEAF | TRBV9 | NA
ASSSNRGSGADEQY | TRBV7-9 | NA
ASSLIWGQDTEAF | TRBV28 | NA
SAPGRGTGGGYT | TRBV20-1 | TRBD1
ASSSSAGAREQY | TRBV9 | TRBD2
ATSDYRVSTGELF | TRBV24-1 | NA
SARGLTSGRDTGELF | TRBV20-1 | TRBD2
ASSRTGLAGRYEQF | TRBV7-3 | TRBD2
ASSQGVAGRSEQF | TRBV11-2 | TRBD2
ASSYLAGGPTEQY | TRBV7-2 | TRBD2
ASSRPPRGNTGELF | TRBV4-1 | NA
ASRLRDLPSGANVLT | TRBV12-3/TRBV12-4 | NA
ASSATGTTTEQY | TRBV9 | TRBD2
ASTLRFTGGADTGELF | TRBV5-1 | TRBD1
ASSQVGGPISPLH | TRBV4-2 | NA
ASSAGGQVLETQY | TRBV9 | TRBD1
ASSSPGQPAGVLT | TRBV27 | TRBD1
ASSILDSRSDTQY | TRBV19 | NA
ASSIGASSSYEQY | TRBV19 | NA
SVVPDTQY | TRBV29-1 | NA
ASKGRDRGKSGANVLT | TRBV6-1 | TRBD1
ASSIGYYEQY | TRBV6-2/TRBV6-3 | NA
ASRTPGNRETEAF | TRBV2 | NA
ASSLNPWEQY | TRBV7-8 | NA
ASGTSGQETQY | TRBV28 | TRBD2
ASSPNADSSGELF | TRBV18 | NA
ASSGPRAQY | TRBV2 | NA
ATSDFSGRGYNEQF | TRBV24-1 | TRBD2
ASSDVGSRRSGYT | TRBV6-4 | NA
ASSSGAAGELF | TRBV3-1 | NA
ASSLDARLAGDSYNEQF | TRBV11-3 | NA
SAPLGGLWSYNEQF | TRBV20-1 | NA
SARGLAGVSGNEQF | TRBV20-1 | TRBD2
ATEAATLSYEQY | TRBV6-2/TRBV6-3 | NA
ASSFSGPNYGYT | TRBV11-1 | NA